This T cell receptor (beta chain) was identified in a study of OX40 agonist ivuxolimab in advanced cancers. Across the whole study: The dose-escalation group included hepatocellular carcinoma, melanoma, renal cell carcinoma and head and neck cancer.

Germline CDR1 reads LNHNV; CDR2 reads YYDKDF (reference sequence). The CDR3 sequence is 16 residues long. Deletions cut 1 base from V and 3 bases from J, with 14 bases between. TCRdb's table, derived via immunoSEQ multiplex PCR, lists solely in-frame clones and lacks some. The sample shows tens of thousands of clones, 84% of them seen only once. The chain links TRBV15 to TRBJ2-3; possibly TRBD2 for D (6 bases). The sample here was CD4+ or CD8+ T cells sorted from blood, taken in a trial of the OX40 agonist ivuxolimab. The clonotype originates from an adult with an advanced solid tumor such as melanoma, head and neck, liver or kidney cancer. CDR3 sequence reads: CATSRAGRGGTDTQYF. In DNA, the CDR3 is TGTGCCACCAGCAGAGCGGGGCGTGGGGGGACAGATACGCAGTATTTT. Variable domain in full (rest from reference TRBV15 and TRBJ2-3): DAMVIQNPRYQVTQFGKPVTLSCSQTLNHNVMYWYQQKSSQAPKLLFHYYDKDFNNEADTPDNFQSRRPNTSFCFLDIRSPGLGDTAMYLCATSRAGRGGTDTQYFGPGTRLTVL.